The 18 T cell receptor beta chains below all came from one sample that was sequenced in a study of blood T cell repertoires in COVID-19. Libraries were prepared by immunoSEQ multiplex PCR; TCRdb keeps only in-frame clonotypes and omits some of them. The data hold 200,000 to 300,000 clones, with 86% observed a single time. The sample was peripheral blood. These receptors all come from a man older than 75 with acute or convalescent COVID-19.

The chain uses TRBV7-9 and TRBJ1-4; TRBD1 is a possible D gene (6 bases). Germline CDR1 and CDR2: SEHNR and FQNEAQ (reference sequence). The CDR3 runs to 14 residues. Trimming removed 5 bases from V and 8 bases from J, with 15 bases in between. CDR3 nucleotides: TGTGCCAGCAGCCAGGGGCAGTTTCCCGAAAAACTGTTTTTT. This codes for CASSQGQFPEKLFF.

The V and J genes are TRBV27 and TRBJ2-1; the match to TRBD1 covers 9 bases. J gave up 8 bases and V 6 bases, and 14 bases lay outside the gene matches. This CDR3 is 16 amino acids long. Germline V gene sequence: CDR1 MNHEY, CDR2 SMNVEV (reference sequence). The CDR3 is CASRGTGTGSRHEQFF. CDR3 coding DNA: TGTGCCAGCAGGGGGACGGGGACAGGGAGCAGGCATGAGCAGTTCTTC.

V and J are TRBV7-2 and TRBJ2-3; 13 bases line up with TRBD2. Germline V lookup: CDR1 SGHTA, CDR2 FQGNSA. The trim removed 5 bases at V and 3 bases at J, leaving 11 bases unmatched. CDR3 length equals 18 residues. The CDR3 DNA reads TGTGCCAGCAGCGCCCATACTAGCGGGAGGGCCTCGACAGATACGCAGTATTTT. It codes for CASSAHTSGRASTDTQYF. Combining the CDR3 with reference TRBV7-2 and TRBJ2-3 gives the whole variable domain GAGVSQSPSNKVTEKGKDVELRCDPISGHTALYWYRQSLGQGLEFLIYFQGNSAPDKSGLPSDRFSAERTGGSVSTLTIQRTQQEDSAVYLCASSAHTSGRASTDTQYFGPGTRLTVL.

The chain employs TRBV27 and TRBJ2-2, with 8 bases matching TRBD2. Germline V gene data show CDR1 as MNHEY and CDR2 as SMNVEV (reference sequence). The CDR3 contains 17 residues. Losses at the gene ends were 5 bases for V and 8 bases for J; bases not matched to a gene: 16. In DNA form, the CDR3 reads TGTGCCAGCAGTCTACGGAACCTAGCGGGCCAGGCAGGGGAGCTGTTTTTT. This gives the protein CASSLRNLAGQAGELFF.

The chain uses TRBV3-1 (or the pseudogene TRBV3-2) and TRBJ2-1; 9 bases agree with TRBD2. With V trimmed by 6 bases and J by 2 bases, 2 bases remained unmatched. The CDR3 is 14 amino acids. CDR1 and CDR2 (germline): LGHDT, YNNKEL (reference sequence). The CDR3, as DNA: TGTGCCAGCAGTCCTAGCGGGACCTACAATGAGCAGTTCTTC. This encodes CASSPSGTYNEQFF.

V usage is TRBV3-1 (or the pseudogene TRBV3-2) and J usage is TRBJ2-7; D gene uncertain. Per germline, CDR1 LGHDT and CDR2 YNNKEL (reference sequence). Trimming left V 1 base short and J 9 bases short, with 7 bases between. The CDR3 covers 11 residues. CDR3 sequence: CASSQVRVQYF. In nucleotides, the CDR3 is TGTGCCAGCAGCCAAGTTCGGGTGCAGTACTTC.

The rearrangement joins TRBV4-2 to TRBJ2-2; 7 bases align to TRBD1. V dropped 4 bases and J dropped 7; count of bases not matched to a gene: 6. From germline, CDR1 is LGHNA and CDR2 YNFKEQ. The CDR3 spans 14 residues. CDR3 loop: CASSRGQGDGELFF. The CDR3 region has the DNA TGTGCCAGCAGCCGCGGCCAGGGGGACGGGGAGCTGTTTTTT.

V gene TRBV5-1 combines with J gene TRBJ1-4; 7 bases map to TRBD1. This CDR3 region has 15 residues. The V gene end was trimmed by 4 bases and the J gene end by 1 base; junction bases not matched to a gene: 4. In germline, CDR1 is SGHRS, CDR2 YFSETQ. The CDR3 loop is CASSTQGGTNEKLFF. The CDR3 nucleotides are TGCGCCAGCAGCACCCAGGGGGGAACTAATGAAAAACTGTTTTTT.

CDR3 sequence (DNA): TGTGCCAGCAGCTCAGGGGGCGCGTGGACTGAAGCTTTCTTT. It translates to CASSSGGAWTEAFF. The gene calls are TRBV7-9 and TRBJ1-1, with 8 bases that match TRBD1. The CDR3 is made up of 14 amino acids. Germline-derived CDR1 and CDR2 are SEHNR and FQNEAQ (reference sequence). The V segment lost 4 bases and the J segment 5 bases; nucleotides outside the gene matches: 6.

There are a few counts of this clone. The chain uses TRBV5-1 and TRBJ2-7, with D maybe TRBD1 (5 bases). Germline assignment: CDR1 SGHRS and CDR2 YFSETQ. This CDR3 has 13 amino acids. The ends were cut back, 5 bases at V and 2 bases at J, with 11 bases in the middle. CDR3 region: CASRETATYEQYF. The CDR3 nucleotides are TGCGCCAGCAGAGAGACAGCCACCTACGAGCAGTACTTC.

CDR3 in DNA: TGTGCCAGCAGCGTAGCTACTGACACTGAAGCTTTCTTT. Translating it yields CASSVATDTEAFF. The V gene is TRBV9, the J gene TRBJ1-1; D is unclear. Germline V lookup: CDR1 SGDLS, CDR2 YYNGEE. Trimming left V 0 bases short and J 3 bases short, with 6 bases between. This CDR3 region has 13 residues.

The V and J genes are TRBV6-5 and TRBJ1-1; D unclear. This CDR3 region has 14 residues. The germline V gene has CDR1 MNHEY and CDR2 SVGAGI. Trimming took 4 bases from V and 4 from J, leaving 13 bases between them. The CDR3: CASSSLTRGTEAFF. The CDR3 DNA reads TGTGCCAGCAGTTCCCTGACCCGGGGCACTGAAGCTTTCTTT.

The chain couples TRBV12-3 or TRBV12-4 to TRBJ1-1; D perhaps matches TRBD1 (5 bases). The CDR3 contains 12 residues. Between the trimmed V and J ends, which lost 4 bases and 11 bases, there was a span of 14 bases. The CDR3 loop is CASSWGEGTAFF. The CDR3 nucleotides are TGTGCCAGCAGTTGGGGGGAGGGGACTGCTTTCTTT.

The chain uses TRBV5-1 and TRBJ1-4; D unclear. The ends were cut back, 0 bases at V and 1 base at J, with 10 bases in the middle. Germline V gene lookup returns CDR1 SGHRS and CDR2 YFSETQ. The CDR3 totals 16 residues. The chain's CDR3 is CASSLDLGVTNEKLFF. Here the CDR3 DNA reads TGCGCCAGCAGCTTGGATTTGGGAGTAACTAATGAAAAACTGTTTTTT.

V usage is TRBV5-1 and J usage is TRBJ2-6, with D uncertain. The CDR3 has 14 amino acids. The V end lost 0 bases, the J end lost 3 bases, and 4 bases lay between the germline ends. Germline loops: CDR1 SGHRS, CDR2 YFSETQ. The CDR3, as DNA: TGCGCCAGCAGCTTGGCCGGTGGGGCCAACGTCCTGACTTTC. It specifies CASSLAGGANVLTF.

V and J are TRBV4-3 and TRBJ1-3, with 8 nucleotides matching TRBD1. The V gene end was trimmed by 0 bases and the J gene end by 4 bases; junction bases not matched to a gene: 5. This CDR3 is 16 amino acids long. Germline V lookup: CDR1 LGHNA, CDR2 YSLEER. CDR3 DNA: TGCGCCAGCAGCCAAGAGGGACAGGCGAGGGGAAACACCATATATTTT. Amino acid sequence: CASSQEGQARGNTIYF.

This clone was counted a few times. CDR3 in DNA: TGTGCCAGCAGCTCAGGGGGTCCGGGGGAGCAGTACTTC. This translates into CASSSGGPGEQYF. V usage is TRBV28 and J usage is TRBJ2-7; 7 nucleotides agree with TRBD1. V lost 6 bases, J lost 7 bases, and 9 bases stayed unmatched. The CDR3 runs to 13 residues. Germline CDR1 reads MDHEN; CDR2 reads SYDVKM.

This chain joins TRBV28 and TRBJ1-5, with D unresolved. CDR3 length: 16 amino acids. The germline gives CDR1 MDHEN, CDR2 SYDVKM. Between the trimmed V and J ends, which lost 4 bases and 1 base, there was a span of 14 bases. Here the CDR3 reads CASSSPGNPSNQPQHF. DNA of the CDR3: TGTGCCAGCAGTTCCCCCGGGAACCCAAGCAATCAGCCCCAGCATTTT. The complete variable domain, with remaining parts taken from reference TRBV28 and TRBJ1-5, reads DVKVTQSSRYLVKRTGEKVFLECVQDMDHENMFWYRQDPGLGLRLIYFSYDVKMKEKGDIPEGYSVSREKKERFSLILESASTNQTSMYLCASSSPGNPSNQPQHFGDGTRLSIL.